The 9 T cell receptor beta chains reported below all come from one sample, sequenced in a study of T cell responses to AZD1222 COVID-19 vaccine. Clones were read by immunoSEQ multiplex PCR, and TCRdb kept only the in-frame ones, dropping some. The data show 90,000 to 130,000 clones, 80% to 90% seen once. The specimen comprised peripheral blood, sampled 28 days after the second AZD1222 dose. The receptors were gathered from an adult who received the AZD1222 COVID-19 vaccine.

The genes are TRBV7-2 and TRBJ1-2; possible D gene TRBD1, 6 bases. Germline loops: CDR1 SGHTA, CDR2 FQGNSA. The CDR3 covers 17 residues. V was trimmed by 5 bases and J by 0 bases, leaving 19 bases between them. The CDR3 DNA sequence: TGTGCCAGCAGCGATCAGCGCCAGGACAGAACTAACTATGGCTACACCTTC. Protein sequence: CASSDQRQDRTNYGYTF.

The V gene is TRBV5-6, the J gene TRBJ1-5, with 9 positions matching TRBD1. With 4 bases clipped from V and 1 base from J, the junction kept 3 bases outside the gene matches. Germline CDR1 reads SGHDT; CDR2 reads YYEEEE. The CDR3 is 15 amino acids. The CDR3: CASSGQGRSNQPQHF. CDR3 sequence (DNA): TGTGCCAGCAGCGGACAGGGGAGAAGCAATCAGCCCCAGCATTTT.

The table lists this clone with a count of one. This chain connects TRBV18 to TRBJ2-7; 11 positions match TRBD2. The J segment lost 5 bases and the V segment lost 0 bases, leaving 3 bases of the junction unmatched. Per the germline V gene, CDR1 is KGHSH and CDR2 is LQKENI. This CDR3 has 15 residues. The CDR3: CASSPPSGGANEQYF. CDR3 nucleotide sequence: TGTGCCAGCTCACCACCTAGCGGGGGGGCCAACGAGCAGTACTTC.

The genes are TRBV9 and TRBJ2-7; D assignment may be TRBD1 or TRBD2 (5 bases each). The V end lost 3 bases, the J end lost 10 bases, and 14 bases lay between the germline ends. The germline gives CDR1 SGDLS, CDR2 YYNGEE. The CDR3 length is 12 residues. The DNA of the CDR3 is TGTGCCAGCAGCGCAGGGACCAGCTTACAGTACTTC. It specifies CASSAGTSLQYF.

The V call is TRBV5-4, the J call TRBJ1-2; D unresolved. Deletions cut 3 bases from V and 8 bases from J, with 14 bases between. The CDR3 has 13 amino acids. CDR1 SGHNT and CDR2 YYREEE come from the germline V gene (reference sequence). CDR3 coding DNA: TGTGCCAGCAGCTCGGGCCGGGGTAAGGGCTACACCTTC. Protein: CASSSGRGKGYTF.

This chain connects TRBV6-5 to TRBJ2-1; TRBD2 might be the D (5 bases). The length of the CDR3 is 12 residues. V shed 6 bases and J shed 9 bases, with 12 bases lying between them. Germline CDR1 reads MNHEY; CDR2 reads SVGAGI. The DNA of the CDR3 is TGTGCCAGCAGGGGAGCAATTGGTGAGCAGTTCTTC. Amino acid sequence: CASRGAIGEQFF.

J is TRBJ1-3 and V is TRBV3-1 (or the pseudogene TRBV3-2); 9 bases map to TRBD1. The CDR3 is 16 residues long. The germline V gene has CDR1 LGHDT and CDR2 YNNKEL (reference sequence). The V gene end was trimmed by 5 bases and the J gene end by 0 bases; junction bases not matched to a gene: 5. The DNA for the CDR3 is TGTGCCAGCAGCTCGGGACAGGGAAGCTCTGGAAACACCATATATTTT. This gives the protein CASSSGQGSSGNTIYF.

This chain uses TRBV3-1 (or the pseudogene TRBV3-2) with TRBJ2-7; the match to TRBD2 covers 9 bases. CDR3 length equals 17 residues. CDR1 is LGHDT and CDR2 is YNNKEL in the germline V gene (reference sequence). Trimming removed 0 bases from V and 6 bases from J; junction bases left unmatched: 12. CDR3 coding DNA: TGTGCCAGCAGCCAAGAGAAAATAGCGGGAGATTGGGGCGAGCAGTACTTC. Translation gives CASSQEKIAGDWGEQYF.

The V call is TRBV7-5, the J call TRBJ1-6; TRBD1, the table's D call, lacks a check against the DNA. TRBV7-5 is a pseudogene locus. The CDR3 contains 17 residues. This CDR3 reads CARSLGGRGAFNSPLHF. The CDR3 nucleotides are TGTGCCAGAAGCTTAGGGGGCAGGGGAGCCTTTAATTCACCCCTCCACTTT.